What follows are 17 T cell receptor beta chains derived from one specimen sequenced in a study of OX40 agonist ivuxolimab in advanced cancers. Assay: immunoSEQ multiplex PCR; the TCRdb copy retains only in-frame clones and omits some. The table has about 88,000 clones, approximately 89% seen once. Sequencing was performed on CD4+ or CD8+ T cells sorted from blood, taken in a trial of the OX40 agonist ivuxolimab. Every receptor here comes from an adult with an advanced solid tumor such as melanoma, head and neck, liver or kidney cancer.

The CDR3 spells CASSYLERNQPQHF. The CDR3 bases are TGTGCCAGCAGTTACCTAGAGCGCAATCAGCCCCAGCATTTT. This chain connects TRBV6-6 to TRBJ1-5; no clear D gene. The CDR3 runs to 14 residues. Germline V CDR1 and CDR2: MNHNY, SVGAGI (reference sequence). The germline V and J ends were trimmed by 2 bases and 2 bases, with 7 bases remaining between them.

The V gene is TRBV4-2, the J gene TRBJ2-7; TRBD2 aligns across 10 bases. This CDR3 region has 16 residues. CDR1 LGHNA and CDR2 YNFKEQ come from the germline V gene. The V segment lost 3 bases and the J segment 0 bases; nucleotides outside the gene matches: 5. The chain's CDR3 is CASSQGLASSSYEQYF. CDR3 sequence (DNA): TGTGCCAGCAGCCAGGGACTAGCGTCGAGCTCCTACGAGCAGTACTTC.

The chain carries TRBV7-2 and TRBJ2-1; 8 bases are shared with TRBD2. This CDR3 is built from 14 residues. Per germline, CDR1 SGHTA and CDR2 FQGNSA. The trim removed 2 bases at V and 3 bases at J, leaving 0 bases unmatched. CDR3 in DNA: TGTGCCAGCAGCTTACGGGGGGGCTACAATGAGCAGTTCTTC. Protein product: CASSLRGGYNEQFF.

The CDR3 region is CASSQVGGIDTQYF. CDR3 coding DNA: TGCGCCAGCAGCCAAGTGGGAGGGATCGATACGCAGTATTTT. The chain is built from TRBV4-1 and TRBJ2-3, with 7 bases aligning to TRBD2. This CDR3 has 14 amino acids. V lost 1 base, J lost 6 bases, and 4 bases stayed unmatched. Germline CDR1 is MGHRA and CDR2 is YSYEKL.

J is TRBJ1-1 and V is TRBV18; 9 nucleotides agree with TRBD1. Germline lookup yields CDR1 KGHSH and CDR2 LQKENI. With V trimmed by 6 bases and J by 3 bases, 5 bases remained unmatched. The CDR3 extends over 14 amino acids. In DNA, the CDR3 is TGTGCCAGCTCGGGACAGGGCGAAGACACTGAAGCTTTCTTT. This gives the protein CASSGQGEDTEAFF.

This chain links TRBV27 with TRBJ1-5, with no clear D. The germline V gene has CDR1 MNHEY and CDR2 SMNVEV (reference sequence). This CDR3 comprises 15 residues. Trimming stripped 3 bases from V and 3 bases from J, with 12 bases between. The CDR3 nucleotides are TGTGCCAGCAGTTTCAACCAGGCCAACAATCAGCCCCAGCATTTT. It codes for CASSFNQANNQPQHF.

This clone showed up just once. The V and J genes are TRBV18 and TRBJ2-3; possible D gene TRBD2, 7 bases. Germline V gene lookup returns CDR1 KGHSH and CDR2 LQKENI. The CDR3 length is 15 residues. V lost 0 bases to trimming and J lost 3 bases, with 10 bases between them. The CDR3 loop is CASSPPGGRTDTQYF. CDR3 coding DNA: TGTGCCAGCTCACCACCGGGGGGGCGAACAGATACGCAGTATTTT.

The V and J genes are TRBV5-1 and TRBJ2-5; D is unresolved. Trimming removed 0 bases at V and 2 bases at J, with 5 bases between. The germline V gene has CDR1 SGHRS and CDR2 YFSETQ. The CDR3 length is 13 residues. The CDR3 sequence: CASSLGGQETQYF. CDR3 coding DNA: TGCGCCAGCAGCTTGGGAGGTCAAGAGACCCAGTACTTC. The full variable domain, its missing parts supplied by reference TRBV5-1 and TRBJ2-5, is KAGVTQTPRYLIKTRGQQVTLSCSPISGHRSVSWYQQTPGQGLQFLFEYFSETQRNKGNFPGRFSGRQFSNSRSEMNVSTLELGDSALYLCASSLGGQETQYFGPGTRLLVL.

In its sample, this clone was seen once. The CDR3 spells CSARGGVSQHF. The DNA for the CDR3 is TGCAGTGCTAGAGGGGGGGTATCCCAGCATTTT. The rearrangement joins TRBV20-1 to TRBJ1-5, with a tentative D call TRBD1 (5 bases). The CDR3 sequence is 11 residues long. V dropped 1 base and J dropped 11 bases, with 9 bases sitting between them. The germline V gene encodes CDR1 DFQATT and CDR2 SNEGSKA (reference sequence).

This chain connects TRBV28 to TRBJ2-7; 12 bases line up with TRBD1. V dropped 3 bases and J dropped 6; count of bases not matched to a gene: 6. The CDR3 sequence is 15 residues long. Germline V gene lookup returns CDR1 MDHEN and CDR2 SYDVKM. CDR3 loop: CASSFAWDRGLEQYV. The DNA of the CDR3 is TGTGCCAGCAGTTTCGCGTGGGACAGGGGGCTCGAGCAGTACGTC.

The J gene is TRBJ2-7, the V gene TRBV9; no definite D call. Trimming left V 5 bases short and J 3 bases short, with 12 bases between. The CDR3 is made up of 13 amino acids. Germline V lookup: CDR1 SGDLS, CDR2 YYNGEE. This CDR3 is CASSQDGFYEQYF. Here the CDR3 DNA reads TGTGCCAGCAGTCAGGACGGTTTCTACGAGCAGTACTTC. The variable domain in full, completed from reference TRBV9 and TRBJ2-7, reads DSGVTQTPKHLITATGQRVTLRCSPRSGDLSVYWYQQSLDQGLQFLIQYYNGEERAKGNILERFSAQQFPDLHSELNLSSLELGDSALYFCASSQDGFYEQYFGPGTRLTVT.

The chain joins TRBV28 to TRBJ2-5; D is possibly TRBD1 or TRBD2 (6 bases each). In germline, CDR1 is MDHEN, CDR2 SYDVKM. Trimming left V 5 bases short and J 5 bases short, with 18 bases between. The CDR3 runs 15 residues. The CDR3 DNA is TGTGCCAGCAGTACCAGACGCGGAGGGGGGGAGACCCAGTACTTC. Translation: CASSTRRGGGETQYF.

The chain combines TRBV4-1 with TRBJ2-2, with 13 bases identical to TRBD2. This CDR3 has 18 amino acids. The germline V gene has CDR1 MGHRA and CDR2 YSYEKL. J lost 5 bases, V lost 1 base, and 7 bases had no gene match. CDR3 DNA: TGCGCCAGCAGCCAAGCTCTAGGACTAGCGGGAGAAACCGGGGAGCTGTTTTTT. Its translation: CASSQALGLAGETGELFF.

This rearrangement joins TRBV2 to TRBJ1-6, with 9 bases that match TRBD1. The CDR3 loop spans 15 amino acids. After removal of 7 bases from V and 7 bases from J, the junction contained 8 bases not matched to a gene. Germline values: CDR1 SNHLY, CDR2 FYNNEI. The CDR3 protein is CASTEDRGGNSPLHF. The CDR3 DNA follows: TGTGCCAGCACCGAAGACAGGGGGGGGAATTCACCCCTCCACTTT.

Only one count was recorded for this clone. The chain has TRBV6-1 and TRBJ1-1; 9 nucleotides align to TRBD1. Germline V CDR1 and CDR2: MNHNS, SASEGT. This CDR3 comprises 14 residues. Trimming removed 7 bases from V and 6 bases from J; junction bases left unmatched: 9. CDR3 DNA sequence: TGTGCCAGCAAAAAGGGACAGGGTAGCGCTGAAGCTTTCTTT. Protein product: CASKKGQGSAEAFF.

The CDR3 DNA sequence: TGTGCCAGTAGTACTCTATGGACTACCAGTGGCACCTACGAGCAGTACTTC. Protein sequence: CASSTLWTTSGTYEQYF. The chain combines TRBV19 with TRBJ2-7; the D gene is possibly TRBD2 (6 bases). This CDR3 is 17 amino acids long. Germline V lookup: CDR1 LNHDA, CDR2 SQIVND (reference sequence). V gave up 4 bases and J gave up 2 bases, with 21 bases separating them. Full variable domain (remainder filled in from reference TRBV19 and TRBJ2-7): DGGITQSPKYLFRKEGQNVTLSCEQNLNHDAMYWYRQDPGQGLRLIYYSQIVNDFQKGDIAEGYSVSREKKESFPLTVTSAQKNPTAFYLCASSTLWTTSGTYEQYFGPGTRLTVT.

CDR3 bases: TGTGCCAGCAGTCCCTACGTCGGGGTGACGAATCAGCCCCAGCATTTT. It codes for CASSPYVGVTNQPQHF. The chain combines TRBV28 with TRBJ1-5; D is ambiguous. The CDR3 runs 16 residues. Germline assignment: CDR1 MDHEN and CDR2 SYDVKM. V shed 5 bases and J shed 4 bases, with 18 bases lying between them. The whole variable domain, remainder taken from reference TRBV28 and TRBJ1-5, is DVKVTQSSRYLVKRTGEKVFLECVQDMDHENMFWYRQDPGLGLRLIYFSYDVKMKEKGDIPEGYSVSREKKERFSLILESASTNQTSMYLCASSPYVGVTNQPQHFGDGTRLSIL.